This T cell receptor beta chain was recorded in a study of blood T cell repertoires in COVID-19. Study-level information: The study drew acute and convalescent COVID-19 samples from the United States, Italy and Spain.

This clone came up once. The germline V gene encodes CDR1 SGHNT and CDR2 YYREEE (reference sequence). The CDR3 extends over 13 amino acids. After removal of 4 bases from V and 2 bases from J, the junction contained 1 base not matched to a gene. As handled by the study authors: Estimates of nucleated cell counts were drawn from the amplification of reference gene primers. Data came from immunoSEQ multiplex PCR; TCRdb stores just in-frame clones and leaves some out. V and J calls and clone size are as listed in that table; D and trimming were resolved from the DNA. The repertoire includes fewer than 350,000 clones, around nine tenths of them detected once, and 10% to 15% sits in the top ten. It was during active infection that Seattle patients were enrolled and then longitudinally followed.

Input material: peripheral blood. This chain connects TRBV5-4 to TRBJ2-5; 8 bases are shared with TRBD1. This receptor was taken from a woman between 65 and 79 years old with COVID-19, enrolled during active disease. The CDR3 coding sequence is TGTGCCAGCAGCGGACAGGGACAAGAGACCCAGTACTTC. This encodes CASSGQGQETQYF.